This entry describes one T cell receptor (beta chain). The antigen is not known. Using immunoSEQ multiplex PCR, the repertoire was profiled, and TCRdb retains in-frame clones only, with some absent. Of 100,000 to 130,000 clones listed, about 82% are singletons. The data belong to a study of T cell responses to AZD1222 COVID-19 vaccine. Study-wide points: Clonal diversity may have been underestimated, and the donors were mostly white British, with more females than males.

Per germline, CDR1 SGHRS and CDR2 YFSETQ. V was cut by 4 bases and J by 7 bases, with 11 bases left in between. The CDR3 runs to 13 residues. This TCR came from an adult in good health. Here the sequenced sample was peripheral blood, taken on day 0 of AZD1222 vaccination. The chain recombines TRBV5-1 with TRBJ2-2; unclear D gene. CDR3 protein: CASSPRPGGELFF. The CDR3 DNA follows: TGCGCCAGCAGCCCCCGCCCGGGCGGGGAGCTGTTTTTT. Full variable domain (missing parts from reference TRBV5-1 and TRBJ2-2): KAGVTQTPRYLIKTRGQQVTLSCSPISGHRSVSWYQQTPGQGLQFLFEYFSETQRNKGNFPGRFSGRQFSNSRSEMNVSTLELGDSALYLCASSPRPGGELFFGEGSRLTVL.